What follows are 21 T cell receptor beta chains derived from one specimen sequenced in a study of response to subunit inactivated influenza vaccine. A single record per CDR3 protein comes from TCRdb applying MiXCR to the RT-PCR reads. The sample yields more than 550,000 distinct CDR3 sequences, about 11% seen once. Another study also made use of these data, one on T cells expressing NK-cell markers. That work adds: UMIs accompanied the 5'RACE template switching by which TCR beta cDNA was made.

The sequences come from PBMCs from blood, collected on the day of vaccination. All receptors derive from a man aged 45-60 years who received an inactivated influenza vaccine.

The gene calls are TRBV10-3 and TRBJ2-5; possible D gene TRBD1, 6 bases. Trimming took 5 bases from V and 5 from J, leaving 12 bases between them. In germline, CDR1 is ENHRY, CDR2 SYGVKD. The CDR3 has 13 residues. CDR3 sequence reads: CAISQGRRETQYF. The CDR3 bases are TGTGCCATCAGTCAGGGGAGAAGGGAGACCCAGTACTTC.

This clonotype was detected ten times or more. The junction shows a germline mismatch at one end, possibly a read error. V is TRBV5-1 and J is TRBJ1-5; 7 bases are a match to TRBD1. The length of the CDR3 is 14 residues. Germline CDR1 is SGHRS and CDR2 is YFSETQ. Here the CDR3 reads CASSLGTGNQPQHF. The CDR3 bases are TGTGCCAGCAGCCTTGGGACAGGCAATCAGCCCCAGCATTTT.

This clonotype was seen a few times. The rearrangement uses TRBV24-1 and TRBJ2-3, with 14 bases identical to TRBD2. The germline V gene has CDR1 KGHDR and CDR2 SFDVKD. The CDR3 totals 16 residues. V trimming: 3 bases; J trimming: 8 bases; junction bases outside the gene matches: 6. Here the CDR3 DNA reads TGTGCCACCAGTGATACGGGACTAGCGGGAGTAGGTACGCAGTATTTT. It specifies CATSDTGLAGVGTQYF.

For this clonotype: Germline is not matched at one junction end, which may reflect a read error. This chain joins TRBV5-1 and TRBJ2-3, with D possibly being TRBD1 (5 bases). The CDR3 spans 12 residues. CDR1 is SGHRS and CDR2 is YFSETQ in the germline V gene. This CDR3 reads CAGSLGSGPQYF. In nucleotides, the CDR3 is TGCGCCGGCAGCTTGGGTTCAGGGCCGCAGTATTTT.

This clonotype has just a few counts. The chain combines TRBV3-1 with TRBJ2-5; a possible D gene is TRBD1 (5 bases). CDR3 size: 14 residues. V gave up 0 bases and J gave up 6 bases, with 11 bases separating them. CDR1 is LGHDT, CDR2 YNNKEL, per germline (reference sequence). DNA of the CDR3: TGTGCCAGCAGCCAAGATAGGAAGGGGAAGACCCAGTACTTC. Residues: CASSQDRKGKTQYF.

This clonotype was counted at least ten times. This chain connects TRBV9 to TRBJ2-1; the match to TRBD2 covers 14 bases. Unmatched junction bases numbered 1, after V lost 0 bases and J lost 8 bases. There are 15 residues in the CDR3. Germline-derived CDR1 and CDR2 are SGDLS and YYNGEE. Here the CDR3 reads CASSVAGLAGDEQFF. Here the CDR3 DNA reads TGTGCCAGCAGCGTAGCGGGACTAGCGGGAGATGAGCAGTTCTTC.

In its sample, this clonotype was seen a few times. This rearrangement joins TRBV6-1 to TRBJ2-7, with TRBD2 identical over 8 bases. Germline V gene lookup returns CDR1 MNHNS and CDR2 SASEGT. The CDR3 covers 13 residues. V gave up 8 bases and J gave up 4 bases; unmatched junction bases: 7. This CDR3 reads CASVVAGSYEQYF. The CDR3 nucleotides read TGTGCCAGCGTAGTAGCGGGATCTTACGAGCAGTACTTC.

There are many counts of this clonotype. The chain joins TRBV12-3 or TRBV12-4 to TRBJ2-2, with TRBD1 matching 7 bases. This CDR3 is built from 12 residues. The ends lost 8 bases at V and 5 bases at J; junction bases unmatched: 2. CDR3 nucleotide sequence: TGTGCCAGCGGACAGGCGACCGGGGAGCTGTTTTTT. This encodes CASGQATGELFF.

The CDR3 protein is CATTGTAVSLSYNEQFF. CDR3 coding DNA: TGTGCCACGACCGGGACAGCTGTAAGTCTCTCCTACAATGAGCAGTTCTTC. The chain joins TRBV2 to TRBJ2-1; 7 positions match TRBD1. The CDR3 has 17 residues. With 10 bases clipped from V and 0 bases from J, the junction kept 15 bases outside the gene matches. The germline CDR1 and CDR2 sequences are SNHLY and FYNNEI.

This clonotype has ten or more counts. The genes are TRBV12-3 or TRBV12-4 and TRBJ2-5; 8 nucleotides agree with TRBD1. This CDR3 is 14 amino acids long. The ends lost 7 bases at V and 5 bases at J; junction bases unmatched: 9. The CDR3 DNA sequence: TGTGCCAGCACCGGCCCAGGGGGCGATGAGACCCAGTACTTC. Encoded protein: CASTGPGGDETQYF.

The chain recombines TRBV27 with TRBJ2-2; D call uncertain. The CDR3 length is 14 residues. V lost 4 bases, J lost 4 bases, and 10 bases lay in between. The germline V gene has CDR1 MNHEY and CDR2 SMNVEV (reference sequence). The chain's CDR3 is CASSYLRSTGELFF. Written as DNA, the CDR3 is TGTGCCAGCAGTTATTTACGCTCCACCGGGGAGCTGTTTTTT.

V usage is TRBV13 and J usage is TRBJ2-7, with D hard to call. V lost 0 bases and J 7 bases, leaving 19 bases between the germline ends. The CDR3 is 16 residues long. CDR1 is PRHDT and CDR2 is FYEKMQ in the germline V gene (reference sequence). The CDR3 protein is CASSLGGVSNNYEQYF. CDR3 coding DNA: TGTGCCAGCAGCTTAGGAGGCGTGTCCAACAACTATGAGCAGTACTTC.

This clonotype was recorded at least ten times. This chain connects TRBV5-1 to TRBJ2-7, with TRBD1 matching 7 bases. The CDR3 is made up of 13 amino acids. Germline CDR1 and CDR2: SGHRS and YFSETQ. V shed 4 bases, J shed 3 bases, and the junction held 4 bases outside the gene matches. The CDR3 here is CASSVGQVYEQYF. CDR3 bases: TGCGCCAGCAGCGTCGGACAGGTCTACGAGCAGTACTTC. Together with reference TRBV5-1 and TRBJ2-7, the CDR3 gives the full variable domain: KAGVTQTPRYLIKTRGQQVTLSCSPISGHRSVSWYQQTPGQGLQFLFEYFSETQRNKGNFPGRFSGRQFSNSRSEMNVSTLELGDSALYLCASSVGQVYEQYFGPGTRLTVT.

This rearrangement joins TRBV9 to TRBJ1-6; D is perhaps TRBD1 (5 bases). The CDR3 is 15 amino acids. The V end was cut by 0 bases, the J end by 7 bases, with 11 bases between. Germline assignment: CDR1 SGDLS and CDR2 YYNGEE. CDR3 protein: CASSVEGQGNSPLHF. Here the CDR3 DNA reads TGTGCCAGCAGCGTAGAGGGTCAGGGAAATTCACCCCTCCACTTT.

In its sample, this clonotype was seen a few times. This chain links TRBV20-1 with TRBJ2-1, with 7 bases identical to TRBD2. The germline gives CDR1 DFQATT, CDR2 SNEGSKA (reference sequence). The CDR3 is 14 residues long. Trimming cost V 3 bases and J 7 bases; bases outside gene matches: 9. The CDR3 DNA is TGCAGTGCTAGGCCCCAGCGGGATCCAAATGAGCAGTTCTTC. Its translation: CSARPQRDPNEQFF.

This clonotype was detected ten times or more. The rearrangement links TRBV12-3 or TRBV12-4 to TRBJ2-3, with no clear D. The CDR3 is made up of 14 amino acids. V lost 3 bases, J lost 1 base, and 8 bases lay in between. Written as DNA, the CDR3 is TGTGCCAGCAGTTTTGGTTGGGGCACAGATACGCAGTATTTT. It translates to CASSFGWGTDTQYF.

The chain uses TRBV29-1 and TRBJ2-7, with D perhaps matching TRBD2 (6 bases). The CDR3 covers 12 residues. Germline values: CDR1 SQVTM, CDR2 ANQGSEA. V lost 7 bases and J 5 bases, leaving 15 bases between the germline ends. The CDR3 bases are TGCAGCGGAGGTAGCGGTATCCACGAGCAGTACTTC. Its protein product is CSGGSGIHEQYF.

The gene calls are TRBV7-9 and TRBJ2-3; the D is unclear. Germline V CDR1 and CDR2: SEHNR, FQNEAQ (reference sequence). V dropped 1 base and J dropped 0 bases, with 11 bases sitting between them. CDR3 length: 16 residues. The CDR3 nucleotides are TGTGCCAGCAGCTTAGTAGAGTCTATAAGCACAGATACGCAGTATTTT. Translated: CASSLVESISTDTQYF.

This clonotype was recorded a few times. V is TRBV7-9 and J is TRBJ1-2, with a possible D match to TRBD1 (5 bases). The V end was cut by 2 bases, the J end by 4 bases, with 11 bases between. CDR1 is SEHNR and CDR2 is FQNEAQ in the germline V gene (reference sequence). CDR3 size: 14 residues. The CDR3 coding sequence is TGTGCCAGCAGCTTACACGCAGGGACCTATGGCTACACCTTC. It encodes CASSLHAGTYGYTF.

V usage is TRBV11-1 and J usage is TRBJ2-1, with 8 bases that match TRBD1. J lost 4 bases, V lost 5 bases, and 19 bases had no gene match. The V gene's germline CDR1 is SGHAT and CDR2 FQDESV (reference sequence). This CDR3 comprises 19 residues. The CDR3 spells CASSAPGQGARTSYNEQFF. The CDR3 region has the DNA TGTGCCAGCAGCGCGCCGGGTCAGGGGGCGAGAACGTCTTACAATGAGCAGTTCTTC.

This clonotype has ten or more counts. The chain combines TRBV6-5 with TRBJ2-1; 7 positions match TRBD1. The CDR3 spans 15 residues. The germline CDR1 and CDR2 sequences are MNHEY and SVGAGI. Trimming at V came to 0 bases and at J to 7 bases, leaving 6 bases not matched to a gene. CDR3 sequence: CASSYSWTGNNEQFF. CDR3 DNA sequence: TGTGCCAGCAGTTACTCGTGGACAGGTAATAATGAGCAGTTCTTC.